The source of this T cell receptor beta chain is a study of blood T cell repertoires in COVID-19. In the study overall: Donors in the United States, Italy and Spain gave samples during acute or convalescent COVID-19. Sources were T cells, B-cell-depleted T cells, or PBMCs; the material itself was cDNA or gDNA.

The CDR3 contains 15 residues. Trimming took 0 bases from V and 5 from J, leaving 11 bases between them. Germline-derived CDR1 and CDR2 are SGHRS and YFSETQ. Study processing details: Reference gene primer amplification gave estimated nucleated cell counts. Assay: immunoSEQ multiplex PCR; the TCRdb copy retains only in-frame clones and omits some. V and J calls and clone size are copied from that table; D and trimming were computed from the DNA. The sample consists of almost 20,000 clones, 79% of them appearing once. This clone was found once. The chain uses TRBV5-1 and TRBJ1-4, with D possibly TRBD1 on 6 matching bases. The receptor's source is a man older than 75 with acute or convalescent COVID-19. Sequencing was performed on peripheral blood. The DNA for the CDR3 is TGCGCCAGCAGCTTGGTGGGACAAGTCAATGAAAAACTGTTTTTT. As protein: CASSLVGQVNEKLFF.